These 14 T cell receptor beta chains were all obtained from the same sample, sequenced in a study of shared clonotypes between healthy human individuals. Some clones are missing from TCRdb's copy, which holds only in-frame ones; the method was immunoSEQ multiplex PCR. The sample has more than 850,000 clones; about 84% are singletons. Source material: memory CD4+ T cells from PBMCs. Noted subset: CD45RA-negative fraction. The receptors shown here come from a man aged 18 to 29 in good health. Some clones in this sample may be carry-over from other donors' samples.

The chain joins TRBV5-1 to TRBJ2-7, with 9 bases fitting TRBD2. V lost 0 bases to trimming and J lost 7 bases; unmatched junction nucleotides: 8. This CDR3 has 15 residues. Germline V lookup: CDR1 SGHRS, CDR2 YFSETQ. The CDR3 reads CASSLDKREAGEQYF. CDR3 coding DNA: TGCGCCAGCAGCTTGGACAAGCGGGAGGCCGGGGAGCAGTACTTC.

The rearrangement uses TRBV5-4 and TRBJ2-1, with TRBD2 identical over 12 bases. The trim removed 0 bases at V and 8 bases at J, leaving 3 bases unmatched. The CDR3 extends over 15 amino acids. Germline loops: CDR1 SGHNT, CDR2 YYREEE (reference sequence). CDR3 in DNA: TGTGCCAGCAGCTTGGGACTAGCGGGAGACTATGAGCAGTTCTTC. Amino acid sequence: CASSLGLAGDYEQFF.

This clone was seen a handful of times. The rearrangement joins TRBV4-2 to TRBJ1-1; D gene ambiguous. CDR1 and CDR2 from the germline V gene are LGHNA and YNFKEQ. V shed 1 base and J shed 4 bases, with 4 bases lying between them. This CDR3 has 12 amino acids. The CDR3 nucleotides read TGTGCCAGCAGCCAAGGGCGCACTGAAGCTTTCTTT. Translation: CASSQGRTEAFF.

This clone appeared a few times. The chain has TRBV11-2 and TRBJ1-5; D gene ambiguous. Germline-derived CDR1 and CDR2 are SGHAT and FQNNGV. The CDR3 covers 13 residues. V lost 3 bases and J 5 bases, leaving 8 bases between the germline ends. DNA of the CDR3: TGTGCCAGCAGCTTGGTGAGGGATCAGCCCCAGCATTTT. Translation: CASSLVRDQPQHF.

This clone turned up a few times. The V gene is TRBV29-1, the J gene TRBJ1-6; D might be TRBD1 (5 bases). In germline, CDR1 is SQVTM, CDR2 ANQGSEA. The CDR3 spans 13 residues. With 6 bases removed from V and 10 bases from J, the gap between germline ends came to 16 bases. As DNA, the CDR3 is TGCAGCGTGGGGCCCGCGATGGGGTCACCCCTCCACTTT. Protein product: CSVGPAMGSPLHF.

The J gene is TRBJ2-5, the V gene TRBV29-1, with 14 bases matching TRBD2. The CDR3 totals 15 residues. Germline V lookup: CDR1 SQVTM, CDR2 ANQGSEA. V was pared by 7 bases and J by 5 bases, with 9 bases of the junction left unmatched. CDR3 bases: TGCAGCGCCGGGACTAGCGGGAGTATTAGGGAGACCCAGTACTTC. Protein: CSAGTSGSIRETQYF. Variable domain in full (rest from reference TRBV29-1 and TRBJ2-5): SAVISQKPSRDICQRGTSLTIQCQVDSQVTMMFWYRQQPGQSLTLIATANQGSEATYESGFVIDKFPISRPNLTFSTLTVSNMSPEDSSIYLCSAGTSGSIRETQYFGPGTRLLVL.

This chain joins TRBV5-5 and TRBJ2-7; 9 bases match TRBD2. Germline lookup yields CDR1 SGHKS and CDR2 YYEKEE (reference sequence). With 0 bases clipped from V and 3 bases from J, the junction kept 4 bases outside the gene matches. The CDR3 is 15 amino acids. The CDR3: CASSLGLAGSYEQYF. CDR3 bases: TGTGCCAGCAGCTTGGGGCTAGCGGGGAGCTACGAGCAGTACTTC.

The chain recombines TRBV6-6 with TRBJ2-7; D possibly corresponds to TRBD1 (6 bases). V lost 7 bases, J lost 2 bases, and 12 bases lay in between. Germline V gene lookup returns CDR1 MNHNY and CDR2 SVGAGI (reference sequence). This CDR3 has 13 amino acids. The DNA for the CDR3 is TGTGCCAGCACTAGGGGGTTTACCTACGAGCAGTACTTC. Translating it yields CASTRGFTYEQYF.

The rearrangement links TRBV14 to TRBJ2-5; the D gene is possibly TRBD2 (6 bases). This CDR3 comprises 15 residues. Germline CDR1 and CDR2: SGHDN and FVKESK. The V and J ends lost 0 bases and 5 bases respectively, with 13 bases between them. The CDR3 nucleotides are TGTGCCAGCAGCCAAGATATAGCGGTACGGGAGACCCAGTACTTC. Translating gives CASSQDIAVRETQYF.

The J gene is TRBJ2-7, the V gene TRBV5-4, with 9 bases that match TRBD2. V lost 2 bases to trimming and J lost 6 bases; unmatched junction nucleotides: 6. The CDR3 is 14 amino acids. Germline-derived CDR1 and CDR2 are SGHNT and YYREEE (reference sequence). The CDR3 region has the DNA TGTGCCAGCAGCTTCGGGCGGGAGGGAGGCGAGCAGTACTTC. Translating it yields CASSFGREGGEQYF.

The chain combines TRBV28 with TRBJ1-3; TRBD1 might be the D (5 bases). Germline lookup yields CDR1 MDHEN and CDR2 SYDVKM. The CDR3 totals 14 residues. The germline V and J ends were trimmed by 4 bases and 2 bases, with 9 bases remaining between them. CDR3 in DNA: TGTGCCAGCAGTTCAGGGTTTACTGGAAACACCATATATTTT. This codes for CASSSGFTGNTIYF.

The chain links TRBV21-1 to TRBJ2-7. TRBV21-1 has pseudogene status. The CDR3 has 13 amino acids. CDR3: CASRPIEFYEQYF. The CDR3 DNA sequence: TGTGCCAGCAGGCCGATTGAATTCTACGAGCAGTACTTC.

Worth noting for this clone: At the DNA level, this CDR3 is encoded by other sequences in the same sample as well. The chain uses TRBV10-3 and TRBJ1-5; D uncertain. Germline V CDR1 and CDR2: ENHRY, SYGVKD. The CDR3 runs to 13 residues. V shed 3 bases and J shed 5 bases, with 8 bases lying between them. CDR3 region: CAISEDRDQPQHF. The CDR3 DNA is TGTGCCATCAGTGAAGATAGAGATCAGCCCCAGCATTTT.

This chain links TRBV28 with TRBJ1-2; D call uncertain. The CDR3 is 14 amino acids. The V end was cut by 4 bases, the J end by 4 bases, with 13 bases between. Germline V gene lookup returns CDR1 MDHEN and CDR2 SYDVKM. The CDR3 region has the DNA TGTGCCAGCAGTTCCCTCCCCCGGGGCTATGGCTACACCTTC. It specifies CASSSLPRGYGYTF.